The 9 T cell receptor beta chains presented below share a single source sample, sequenced in a study of blood T cell repertoires in COVID-19. Here immunoSEQ multiplex PCR was the method, and the copy in TCRdb shows in-frame clones only, minus some. This table has 150,000 to 200,000 clones, less than 80% appearing once. Sample: peripheral blood. These receptors were obtained from a man in his forties or fifties who had recovered from COVID-19.

A note on this clone: Other DNA sequences from this sample encode an identical CDR3 as well. This sequence joins TRBV19 and TRBJ2-7; D might be TRBD1 (6 bases). Germline CDR1 is LNHDA and CDR2 is SQIVND (reference sequence). V was cut by 3 bases and J by 0 bases, with 12 bases left in between. The CDR3 contains 15 residues. Here the CDR3 DNA reads TGTGCCAGTAGTATTGGGGGCACCTACTCCTACGAGCAGTACTTC. This codes for CASSIGGTYSYEQYF.

The sample holds a few counts of this clone. The genes are TRBV19 and TRBJ1-2, with 7 bases aligning to TRBD1. This CDR3 has 15 residues. The germline CDR1 and CDR2 sequences are LNHDA and SQIVND (reference sequence). Trimming took 1 base from V and 8 from J; bases not matched to a gene: 10. The CDR3 bases are TGTGCCAGTAGTATAGGGCGGCAGACAGGGAGAGGCTACACCTTC. This codes for CASSIGRQTGRGYTF.

V gene TRBV5-1 combines with J gene TRBJ2-1; 12 bases are a match to TRBD2. Trimming removed 2 bases from V and 5 bases from J; junction bases left unmatched: 11. Germline loops: CDR1 SGHRS, CDR2 YFSETQ. The CDR3 runs 18 residues. The CDR3 sequence is CASSFGLAGGPRDNEQFF. The CDR3 DNA follows: TGCGCCAGCAGCTTTGGGCTAGCGGGAGGGCCCCGGGACAATGAGCAGTTCTTC.

This clone was detected only a few times. The chain couples TRBV7-9 to TRBJ2-3; D remains ambiguous. The V end was cut by 6 bases, the J end by 0 bases, with 13 bases between. This CDR3 has 15 residues. Germline V gives CDR1 SEHNR, CDR2 FQNEAQ (reference sequence). The CDR3, as DNA: TGTGCCAGCAGGGATCCCCGACAAAGCACAGATACGCAGTATTTT. Translated: CASRDPRQSTDTQYF.

The rearrangement links TRBV24-1 to TRBJ1-2; D possibly corresponds to TRBD1 (6 bases). CDR3 length: 13 residues. CDR1 is KGHDR and CDR2 is SFDVKD in the germline V gene. The V end was cut by 2 bases, the J end by 8 bases, with 11 bases between. The chain's CDR3 is CATSDSQGEGYTF. The CDR3 DNA follows: TGTGCCACCAGTGATTCACAGGGTGAAGGCTACACCTTC.

J is TRBJ2-1 and V is TRBV15; D is possibly TRBD2 (5 bases). Trimming took off 1 base at V and 3 bases at J, with 10 bases between the two ends. Germline CDR1 is LNHNV and CDR2 is YYDKDF (reference sequence). The CDR3 is 15 amino acids. The CDR3 region has the DNA TGTGCCACCAGCAGAGTGGCGGGTTACTACAATGAGCAGTTCTTC. Amino acid sequence: CATSRVAGYYNEQFF.

The chain combines TRBV14 with TRBJ2-6; TRBD1 is a possible D gene (6 bases). Germline CDR1 SGHDN, CDR2 FVKESK. The CDR3 length is 19 residues. The germline V and J ends were trimmed by 0 bases and 0 bases, with 15 bases remaining between them. The CDR3 sequence is CASSQDLRQASSGANVLTF. The CDR3 nucleotides read TGTGCCAGCAGCCAAGATCTGAGACAGGCTAGCTCTGGGGCCAACGTCCTGACTTTC.

V gene TRBV6-5 combines with J gene TRBJ1-6; 10 bases match TRBD1. CDR3 length: 15 amino acids. In germline, CDR1 is MNHEY, CDR2 SVGAGI. After removal of 2 bases from V and 8 bases from J, the junction contained 3 bases not matched to a gene. In DNA, the CDR3 is TGTGCCAGCAGTTACCTCGACAGGGGGCATTCACCCCTCCACTTT. It is translated as CASSYLDRGHSPLHF.

V gene TRBV2 combines with J gene TRBJ2-1; 12 bases are a match to TRBD2. Unmatched junction bases numbered 6, after V lost 7 bases and J lost 8 bases. This CDR3 comprises 14 residues. In germline, CDR1 is SNHLY, CDR2 FYNNEI. This CDR3 is CASTERLAGDEQFF. The CDR3 DNA reads as TGTGCCAGCACCGAACGACTAGCGGGAGATGAGCAGTTCTTC. The full variable domain, with the rest looked up from reference TRBV2 and TRBJ2-1, is EPEVTQTPSHQVTQMGQEVILRCVPISNHLYFYWYRQILGQKVEFLVSFYNNEISEKSEIFDDQFSVERPDGSNFTLKIRSTKLEDSAMYFCASTERLAGDEQFFGPGTRLTVL.